The rows below give T cell receptor beta chains drawn from one sample of a study of tumour-infiltrating T cells in Burkitt lymphoma. Produced via immunoSEQ multiplex PCR; TCRdb's table is partial and in-frame only. The table lists 11,000 to 15,000 clones, 30% of them singletons. Sequenced input: tumor tissue. These receptors were collected from a human donor with diffuse large B-cell lymphoma. Both conserved end residues are part of each CDR3. The order of the fields is CDR3 protein, CDR3 DNA, V gene, D gene, J gene, clone size. A D gene is named only where the DNA matches it firmly. Clone sizes are given selectively: once, few, many, or a class where the clone is expanded.

CASSPVGGRASTDTQYF	TGTGCCAGTAGTCCCGTTGGCGGGAGGGCTAGCACAGATACGCAGTATTTT	TRBV19	TRBD2	TRBJ2-3	NA
CASSLDPGQGPYEQYF	TGCGCCAGCAGCTTGGACCCCGGACAGGGGCCCTACGAGCAGTACTTC	TRBV5-1	TRBD1	TRBJ2-7	NA
CASSFGGANVLTF	TGTGCCAGCAGCTTCGGTGGGGCCAACGTCCTGACTTTC	TRBV7-2	NA	TRBJ2-6	NA
CASSSVNIQYF	TGTGCCAGCAGCTCGGTAAACATTCAGTACTTC	TRBV7-2	NA	TRBJ2-4	once
CASSTISGSVQYF	TGTGCCAGCAGCACCATTAGCGGGAGCGTGCAGTATTTT	TRBV7-6	TRBD2	TRBJ2-3	few
CASSSLEYNEQFF	TGTGCCAGTAGTAGTCTAGAGTACAATGAGCAGTTCTTC	TRBV19	NA	TRBJ2-1	NA
CASSDRLDEQPQHF	TGCGCCAGCTCGGACAGGCTGGACGAACAGCCCCAGCATTTT	TRBV10-2	TRBD1	TRBJ1-5	NA
CASSYSSNQPQHF	TGTGCCAGCAGTTACTCTAGCAATCAGCCCCAGCATTTT	TRBV6-5	NA	TRBJ1-5	few
CASRQGRGLPGPYGYTF	TGTGCCAGCAGACAGGGTAGGGGACTTCCTGGCCCTTATGGCTACACCTTC	TRBV28	NA	TRBJ1-2	few
CASSFSGATDTQYF	TGTGCCAGCAGCTTTAGCGGGGCCACAGATACGCAGTATTTT	TRBV11-3	TRBD2	TRBJ2-3	NA
CASGDRGRTYEQYF	TGTGCCAGTGGGGACAGGGGGCGGACCTACGAGCAGTACTTC	TRBV19	TRBD1	TRBJ2-7	NA
CASSPGTGINQPQHF	TGTGCCAGCAGCCCCGGTACAGGGATTAATCAGCCCCAGCATTTT	TRBV5-8	NA	TRBJ1-5	NA
CASNRGPNTGELFF	TGTGCCAGCAACCGTGGGCCGAACACCGGGGAGCTGTTTTTT	TRBV27	NA	TRBJ2-2	NA
CAWSAPPSGRTTDTQYF	TGTGCCTGGAGTGCCCCCCCCAGCGGGAGGACCACAGATACGCAGTATTTT	TRBV30	TRBD2	TRBJ2-3	NA
CASSVGAGGWDTEAFF	TGTGCCAGCAGCGTAGGGGCAGGCGGCTGGGACACTGAAGCTTTCTTT	TRBV9	NA	TRBJ1-1	NA
CASSTTSGSPGELFF	TGTGCCAGCAGCACGACTAGCGGGAGCCCCGGGGAGCTGTTTTTT	TRBV7-9	TRBD2	TRBJ2-2	medium-sized
CASSFGGNGYTF	TGTGCCAGCAGCTTTGGGGGGAATGGCTACACCTTC	TRBV5-6	NA	TRBJ1-2	NA
CASSPPPQETQYF	TGTGCCAGCAGCCCACCCCCACAAGAGACCCAGTACTTC	TRBV7-6	NA	TRBJ2-5	NA
CASSFGTFEQFF	TGTGCCAGCAGCTTCGGGACTTTTGAGCAGTTCTTC	TRBV13	NA	TRBJ2-1	few
CASSIGVAGVYEQYF	TGTGCCAGTAGTATAGGGGTGGCGGGAGTCTACGAGCAGTACTTC	TRBV19	TRBD2	TRBJ2-7	NA
CASSHPASPAGGEQYF	TGCGCCAGCAGCCACCCCGCCAGCCCCGCCGGGGGCGAGCAGTACTTC	TRBV5-1	NA	TRBJ2-7	NA
CASSRQGGEKLFF	TGTGCCAGCAGTAGACAAGGTGGTGAAAAACTGTTTTTT	TRBV27	NA	TRBJ1-4	NA
CASSSKRDVGNTIYF	TGTGCCAGCAGTTCGAAGCGGGACGTTGGAAACACCATATATTTT	TRBV28	NA	TRBJ1-3	NA
CASSYRATNEKLFF	TGTGCCAGCAGTTACCGGGCAACTAATGAAAAACTGTTTTTT	TRBV6-5	NA	TRBJ1-4	NA
CASQRDRSYNEQFF	TGCGCCAGCCAAAGGGACAGGAGCTACAATGAGCAGTTCTTC	TRBV5-1	TRBD1	TRBJ2-1	NA
CASSLGRAEVNEQFF	TGTGCCAGCAGCTTAGGTAGGGCCGAGGTCAATGAGCAGTTCTTC	TRBV7-8	NA	TRBJ2-1	NA
CASSRGSISSYEQYF	TGTGCCAGCAGCCGAGGATCCATTAGCTCCTACGAGCAGTACTTC	TRBV6-5	NA	TRBJ2-7	few
CAISGTAVNTEAFF	TGTGCCATCAGCGGGACAGCAGTCAACACTGAAGCTTTCTTT	TRBV10-3	TRBD1	TRBJ1-1	few
CASSQASGINNEQFF	TGTGCCAGCAGCCAAGCTAGCGGGATAAACAATGAGCAGTTCTTC	TRBV4-2	TRBD2	TRBJ2-1	few